This T cell receptor (beta chain) was observed in a study of cytomegalovirus exposure and HLA in healthy donors. Amplification used 60 Vbeta primers and 13 Jbeta primers. Clones were read by immunoSEQ multiplex PCR, and TCRdb kept only the in-frame ones, dropping some. The sample records fewer than 250,000 clones, around 76% being singletons. Germline trimming cut 0 bases from V and 0 bases from J; bases unmatched to any gene: 1. This CDR3 has 16 amino acids. Germline CDR1 and CDR2: SGHRS and YFSETQ. Sequencing was performed on PBMCs. The chain combines TRBV5-1 with TRBJ1-4; 8 bases match TRBD1. This clonotype originated in a middle-aged man in good health and CMV-seropositive. The CDR3 nucleotides read TGCGCCAGCAGCTTGGGGGACAGGACAACTAATGAAAAACTGTTTTTT. It specifies CASSLGDRTTNEKLFF.